A selection of T cell receptor beta chains follows, all from one sample in a study of cytomegalovirus exposure and HLA in healthy donors. Assay: immunoSEQ multiplex PCR; the TCRdb copy retains only in-frame clones and omits some. The sample holds about 160,000 clones, about four fifths seen once. Material for sequencing was PBMCs. The receptor set was obtained from a woman aged 18 to 35 in good health and CMV-seronegative. Both conserved end residues are part of each CDR3. A D gene is named only where the DNA matches it firmly. The listing skips clone size in some rows; elsewhere it reads once, few, many or a size class.

V gene	clone size	D gene	J gene	CDR3 DNA	CDR3 protein
TRBV5-6	NA	NA	TRBJ1-4	TGTGCCAGCAGCCTGGGGGGAGGTAATGAAAAACTGTTTTTT	CASSLGGGNEKLFF
TRBV27	NA	TRBD1	TRBJ1-3	TGTGCCAGCAGGACAGGGACTGGAAACACCATATATTTT	CASRTGTGNTIYF
TRBV25-1	NA	NA	TRBJ2-5	TGTGCCAGCAGTGAAGAGTTGACTTCACGGGAGACCCAGTACTTC	CASSEELTSRETQYF
TRBV9	NA	NA	TRBJ2-3	TGTGCCAGCAGCGTACGTGCGGGAATTGAAACAGATACGCAGTATTTT	CASSVRAGIETDTQYF
TRBV21-1	NA	NA	TRBJ2-7	TGTGCCAGCAGCACCGACCCTAGCGGATTCTCCTACGAGCAGTACTTC	CASSTDPSGFSYEQYF
TRBV2	NA	NA	TRBJ2-3	TGTGCCAGCAGCCGGACGGAGGGGTACACAGATACGCAGTATTTT	CASSRTEGYTDTQYF
TRBV28	NA	TRBD1	TRBJ1-2	TGTGCCAGCAGTTTAAGGTGGGGACAGGGTGCTGGCTACACCTTC	CASSLRWGQGAGYTF
TRBV29-1	once	TRBD2	TRBJ2-5	TGCAGCGTTGGGACTAGCGGGATCGGACAAGAGACCCAGTACTTC	CSVGTSGIGQETQYF
TRBV27	NA	NA	TRBJ1-1	TGTGCCAGCAAGGCAGGGGTTACTGAAGCTTTCTTT	CASKAGVTEAFF
TRBV9	once	NA	TRBJ2-2	TGTGCCAGCAGCGACGGACAGTCAGGGGAGCTGTTTTTT	CASSDGQSGELFF
TRBV6-5	NA	NA	TRBJ2-3	TGTGCCAGCAGTTACTCGAATAGGGGAGGAGGGGATACGCAGTATTTT	CASSYSNRGGGDTQYF
TRBV2	NA	NA	TRBJ1-4	TGTGCCAGCAGTGGCCTGGGCCGCTCTAATGAAAAACTGTTTTTT	CASSGLGRSNEKLFF
TRBV19	NA	TRBD1	TRBJ1-1	TGTGCCAGTAGTAGCCGGGACAGGGGAGGGAGGCCTGAAGCTTTCTTT	CASSSRDRGGRPEAFF
TRBV7-8	once	NA	TRBJ2-3	TGTGCCAGCAGCGGCCATAGGGGATCGTCAAACACAGATACGCAGTATTTT	CASSGHRGSSNTDTQYF
TRBV14	NA	NA	TRBJ1-4	TGTGCCAGCAGCCAAGAAGCGCGGTATGAAAAACTGTTTTTT	CASSQEARYEKLFF
TRBV5-6	NA	TRBD1	TRBJ2-6	TGTGCCAGCAGCCAGGGGACAGCGGGGGCCAACGTCCTGACTTTC	CASSQGTAGANVLTF
TRBV28	NA	NA	TRBJ2-7	TGTGCCAGCAGTTTACCGGCGCAGGCATCCTACGAGCAGTACTTC	CASSLPAQASYEQYF
TRBV2	NA	TRBD2	TRBJ2-3	TGTGCCAGCGGGGGAGGACTAGCGGGAGCGGGGATAACTGGGAGTTCGCAGTATTTT	CASGGGLAGAGITGSSQYF
TRBV30	NA	NA	TRBJ1-1	TGTGCCTGGAGCTACGGGACACAGAACACTGAAGCTTTCTTT	CAWSYGTQNTEAFF
TRBV4-1	NA	NA	TRBJ2-2	TGCGCCAGCAGCCAAGTCGCGACACAGAGTGGCGGGGAGCTGTTTTTT	CASSQVATQSGGELFF
TRBV2	NA	TRBD2	TRBJ2-7	TGTGCCAGCAGCGGTGATACTAGCGGGACGGCCACCTCCTACGAGCAGTACTTC	CASSGDTSGTATSYEQYF
TRBV5-6	NA	TRBD1	TRBJ1-5	TGTGCCAGCACCCGACAGGGGTTCAAGCCCCAGCATTTT	CASTRQGFKPQHF
TRBV28	NA	TRBD1	TRBJ1-3	TGTGCCAGCAGTTTCGAGGGGGCGGGTGGAAACACCATATATTTT	CASSFEGAGGNTIYF
TRBV10-3	NA	TRBD2	TRBJ2-7	TGTGCCATCAGTGAGAGCGGGAGAGAGCATTCCTACGAGCAGTACTTC	CAISESGREHSYEQYF
TRBV18	NA	NA	TRBJ2-1	TGTGCCAGCTCCATCCAGCCGGAGGGGGGGAATGAGCAGTTCTTC	CASSIQPEGGNEQFF
TRBV6-5	NA	NA	TRBJ1-3	TGTGCCAGCAGTTACTCCCTAGGTCCGGGAGGAAACACCATATATTTT	CASSYSLGPGGNTIYF
TRBV25-1	NA	TRBD1	TRBJ2-5	TGTGCCAGCAGTGCCCGGGACAGATACCAAGAGACCCAGTACTTC	CASSARDRYQETQYF